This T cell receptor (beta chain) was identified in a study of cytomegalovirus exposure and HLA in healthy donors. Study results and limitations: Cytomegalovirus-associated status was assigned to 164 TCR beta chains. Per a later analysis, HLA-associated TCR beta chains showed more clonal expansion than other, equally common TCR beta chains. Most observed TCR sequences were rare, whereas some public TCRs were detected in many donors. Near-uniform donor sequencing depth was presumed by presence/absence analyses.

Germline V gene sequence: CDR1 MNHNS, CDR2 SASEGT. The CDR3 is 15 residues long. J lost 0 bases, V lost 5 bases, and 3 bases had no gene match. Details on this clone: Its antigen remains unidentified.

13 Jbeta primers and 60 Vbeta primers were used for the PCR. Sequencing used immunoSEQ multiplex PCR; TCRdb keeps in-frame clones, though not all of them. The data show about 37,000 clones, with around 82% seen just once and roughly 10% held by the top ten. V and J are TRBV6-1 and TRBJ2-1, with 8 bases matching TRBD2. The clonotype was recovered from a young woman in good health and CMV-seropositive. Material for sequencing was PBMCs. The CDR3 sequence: CASSLSGSSYNEQFF. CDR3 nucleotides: TGTGCCAGCAGTTTAAGCGGGAGCTCCTACAATGAGCAGTTCTTC.